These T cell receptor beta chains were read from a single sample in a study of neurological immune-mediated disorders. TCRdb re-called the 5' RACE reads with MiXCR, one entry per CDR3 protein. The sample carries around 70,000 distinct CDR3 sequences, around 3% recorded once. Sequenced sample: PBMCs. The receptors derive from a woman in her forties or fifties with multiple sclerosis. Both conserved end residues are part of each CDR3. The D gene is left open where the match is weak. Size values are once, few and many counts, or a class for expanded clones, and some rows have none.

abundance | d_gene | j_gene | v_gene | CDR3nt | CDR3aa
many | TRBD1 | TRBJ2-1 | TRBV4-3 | TGCGCCAGCAGCCAAGAAGGGGGACAGGACAATGAGCAGTTCTTC | CASSQEGGQDNEQFF
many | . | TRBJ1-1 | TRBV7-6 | TGTGCCAGCAGCCCGACATTGAACACTGAAGCTTTCTTT | CASSPTLNTEAFF
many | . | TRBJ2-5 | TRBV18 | TGTGCCAGCTCACCTCCACGGTCGAGTGGGGGTGAAGAGACCCAGTACTTC | CASSPPRSSGGEETQYF
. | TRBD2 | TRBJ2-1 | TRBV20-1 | TGCAGTGCTAGAGATGTACTAGCGGGGGGCACGAGCTCCTACAATGAGCAGTTCTTC | CSARDVLAGGTSSYNEQFF
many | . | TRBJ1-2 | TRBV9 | TGTGCCAGCAGCGTTGGGGCTACACTGTCTAACTATGGCTACACCTTC | CASSVGATLSNYGYTF
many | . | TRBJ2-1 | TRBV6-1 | TGTGCCAGCAGTGAAGCATCGGGGTATAGTTTCAATGAGCAGTTCTTC | CASSEASGYSFNEQFF
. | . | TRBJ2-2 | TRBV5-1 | TGCGCCAGCAGCTTGGTGCCAGCGGGTCAGGGCACCGGGGAGCTATTTTTT | CASSLVPAGQGTGELFF
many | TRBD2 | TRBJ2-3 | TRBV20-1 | TGCAGTGCTCCGCCTAGCGGGGGGGTTGTGGGAGATACGCAGTATTTT | CSAPPSGGVVGDTQYF
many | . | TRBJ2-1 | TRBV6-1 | TGTGCCAGCAGTGACCAGCGGTACTACAATGAGCAGTTCTTC | CASSDQRYYNEQFF
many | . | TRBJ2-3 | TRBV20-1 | TGCAGTGCTAGACCCCCGACAGGCACAGATACGCAGTATTTT | CSARPPTGTDTQYF
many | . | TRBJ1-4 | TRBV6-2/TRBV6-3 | TGTGCCAGCACTTCGCCGAGTGAAAAACTGTTTTTT | CASTSPSEKLFF
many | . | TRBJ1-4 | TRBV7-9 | TGTGCCAGCAGCTCCTGGGACGGGAATGAAAAACTGTTTTTT | CASSSWDGNEKLFF
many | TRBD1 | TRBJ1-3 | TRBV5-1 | TGCGCCAGCAGCGAAGCGACAGGGGGCGGAAACACCATATATTTT | CASSEATGGGNTIYF
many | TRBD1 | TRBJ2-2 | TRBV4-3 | TGCGCCAGCAGCCAAGAACAGGGGGCTACCGGGGAGCTGTTTTTT | CASSQEQGATGELFF
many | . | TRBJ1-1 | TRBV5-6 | TGTGCCAGCAGCTTGGTTGGAGACATGAACACTGAAGCTTTCTTT | CASSLVGDMNTEAFF
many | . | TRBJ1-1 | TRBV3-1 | TGTGCCAGCACCGCGATTTGGCAGGGGAGGACTGAAGCTTTCTTT | CASTAIWQGRTEAFF
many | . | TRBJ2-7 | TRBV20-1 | TGCAGTGCTAGAGGGCGGGGACAGAGTAACGAGCAGTACTTC | CSARGRGQSNEQYF
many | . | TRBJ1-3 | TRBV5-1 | TGCGCCAGCAGCTTGGGGGACACCATATATTTT | CASSLGDTIYF